A selection of T cell receptor beta chains follows, all from one sample in a study of shared clonotypes between healthy human individuals. Generated by immunoSEQ multiplex PCR, the TCRdb table keeps only in-frame clones and is missing some. The table lists under 1,100,000 clones, more than 60% of them singletons, with approximately 1.5% in the top ten. Source material: memory CD4+ T cells sorted from blood. These receptors all stem from a man between 18 and 35 years old in good health. CDR3s leave out the opening cysteine and the closing phenylalanine or tryptophan. The order of the fields is V gene, J gene, CDR3 protein.

V gene: TRBV7-2
J gene: NA
CDR3 protein: ASSLGLAGVKSYEQY

V gene: TRBV18
J gene: TRBJ1-6
CDR3 protein: ASSPVTVTNSPLH

V gene: TRBV7-2
J gene: TRBJ2-5
CDR3 protein: ASSPSGRGAETQY

V gene: TRBV25-1
J gene: TRBJ1-1
CDR3 protein: ASSDGRGQTWGTEAF

V gene: TRBV29-1
J gene: TRBJ2-5
CDR3 protein: SVEDRAGRGAQY

V gene: TRBV5-1
J gene: TRBJ2-3
CDR3 protein: ASSLEAGAGTQY

V gene: TRBV5-6
J gene: TRBJ2-1
CDR3 protein: ASSFDRNSYNEQF

V gene: TRBV11-2
J gene: TRBJ2-1
CDR3 protein: ASSPPGTRGNEQF

V gene: TRBV10-3
J gene: TRBJ2-7
CDR3 protein: AISESGTAYEQY

V gene: TRBV5-1
J gene: TRBJ2-2
CDR3 protein: ASSQTSGRTGELF

V gene: TRBV11-2
J gene: TRBJ2-2
CDR3 protein: ASSLDRASGSRGELF

V gene: TRBV28
J gene: TRBJ1-1
CDR3 protein: ASSFYRVSTEAF

V gene: TRBV27
J gene: TRBJ2-7
CDR3 protein: ASRPGQGVSYEQY

V gene: TRBV5-1
J gene: TRBJ2-1
CDR3 protein: ASSLVAGNYNEQF

V gene: TRBV9
J gene: TRBJ2-6
CDR3 protein: ASSLVAAGANVLT

V gene: TRBV25-1
J gene: TRBJ2-5
CDR3 protein: ASSTPDSPQQY

V gene: TRBV11-1
J gene: TRBJ2-7
CDR3 protein: ASSLETSGGTYEQY

V gene: TRBV5-8
J gene: TRBJ2-2
CDR3 protein: ASSHPGQGVPGELF

V gene: TRBV28
J gene: TRBJ1-5
CDR3 protein: ASRSTGGLYNQPQH

V gene: TRBV28
J gene: TRBJ2-1
CDR3 protein: ASSLDGGAYNEQF

V gene: TRBV15
J gene: TRBJ2-3
CDR3 protein: ATARGGSTDTQY

V gene: TRBV7-9
J gene: TRBJ2-5
CDR3 protein: ASSPAGSGQGLQETQY

V gene: TRBV9
J gene: TRBJ2-5
CDR3 protein: ASSVQGQETQY

V gene: TRBV20-1
J gene: TRBJ2-5
CDR3 protein: SVGIEETQY

V gene: TRBV2
J gene: TRBJ2-1
CDR3 protein: ASSEEAQPTYNEQF

V gene: TRBV5-1
J gene: TRBJ2-7
CDR3 protein: ASSLDGTLSYEQY

V gene: TRBV28
J gene: TRBJ1-1
CDR3 protein: ASSFSDREAF

V gene: TRBV28
J gene: TRBJ2-7
CDR3 protein: ASSSGRTYEQY